Below are 27 T cell receptor beta chains sequenced from a single sample in a study of PD-L1 blockade in urothelial cancer. TCRdb keeps only in-frame clones here, not all; method: immunoSEQ multiplex PCR. The sample gives just under 65,000 clones, 70% to 90% of which show up once; more than 1.5% is in the top ten. Indicated time point: pretreatment peripheral blood. The sequencing here drew on PBMCs, taken around atezolizumab (anti-PD-L1) treatment. The receptor source for this set is a man in his 70s with urothelial cancer.

The chain is built from TRBV5-1 and TRBJ2-1; 10 nucleotides agree with TRBD1. Germline CDR1 reads SGHRS; CDR2 reads YFSETQ. The V gene end was trimmed by 9 bases and the J gene end by 6 bases; junction bases not matched to a gene: 6. The CDR3 has 13 residues. The CDR3 region has the DNA TGCGCCAAAGAAGGGACAGGGGCCAATGAGCAGTTCTTC. Translation gives CAKEGTGANEQFF.

The V gene is TRBV2, the J gene TRBJ2-1, with a possible D match to TRBD2 (6 bases). The germline V and J ends were trimmed by 5 bases and 8 bases, with 19 bases remaining between them. CDR1 is SNHLY and CDR2 is FYNNEI in the germline V gene. CDR3 length: 15 amino acids. The DNA for the CDR3 is TGTGCCAGCAGTTGGGAGGTGGAGGGGAACGATGAGCAGTTCTTC. The encoded protein is CASSWEVEGNDEQFF.

The CDR3: CASSKATMGDTGIGPTGELFF. In nucleotides, the CDR3 is TGTGCCAGCAGCAAAGCGACCATGGGGGATACAGGGATAGGTCCGACCGGGGAGCTGTTTTTT. The chain joins TRBV21-1 to TRBJ2-2; the D call of TRBD1 is as the table states it, not checked on the DNA. TRBV21-1 is marked as a pseudogene. This CDR3 contains 21 residues.

The rearrangement joins TRBV19 to TRBJ2-5, with 7 positions matching TRBD1. The germline gives CDR1 LNHDA, CDR2 SQIVND (reference sequence). Trimming took 3 bases from V and 2 from J; bases not matched to a gene: 3. The CDR3 consists of 14 residues. This CDR3 reads CASSILGQQETQYF. CDR3 sequence (DNA): TGTGCCAGTAGTATTCTGGGACAGCAAGAGACCCAGTACTTC.

This chain connects TRBV19 to TRBJ2-6, with D tentatively TRBD1 (7 bases). CDR3 size: 16 residues. Deletions cut 4 bases from V and 4 bases from J, with 14 bases between. In germline, CDR1 is LNHDA, CDR2 SQIVND (reference sequence). CDR3 residues: CASSTPRGAGANVLTF. DNA of the CDR3: TGTGCCAGTAGTACTCCCAGGGGGGCCGGGGCCAACGTCCTGACTTTC.

The chain is built from TRBV7-3 and TRBJ1-1, with D maybe TRBD1 (5 bases). V lost 1 base to trimming and J lost 1 base, with 10 bases between them. Germline CDR1 reads SGHTA; CDR2 reads FQGTGA. The CDR3 contains 15 residues. For the CDR3, the DNA is TGTGCCAGCAGCTTAATCAGGGCAGCGAACACTGAAGCTTTCTTT. Encoded protein: CASSLIRAANTEAFF.

The chain uses TRBV4-1 and TRBJ2-7; perhaps TRBD2 as D (6 bases). Looked up from germline, CDR1 is MGHRA and CDR2 is YSYEKL. V was cut by 2 bases and J by 3 bases, with 14 bases left in between. This CDR3 is built from 15 residues. CDR3 DNA sequence: TGCGCCAGCAGCCAATCTGGGGGACTCAGCTACGAGCAGTACTTC. It yields the protein CASSQSGGLSYEQYF.

This clone was seen a single time. V gene TRBV10-3 combines with J gene TRBJ1-5, with 12 bases aligning to TRBD1. CDR3 length equals 16 residues. Unmatched junction bases numbered 6, after V lost 4 bases and J lost 5 bases. Germline CDR1 is ENHRY and CDR2 is SYGVKD. DNA for the CDR3: TGTGCCATCAGTGCCGGGACAGGGGGCTCAGATCAGCCCCAGCATTTT. Its translation: CAISAGTGGSDQPQHF.

V and J are TRBV7-6 and TRBJ2-7, with D possibly being TRBD2 (6 bases). CDR1 is SGHVS and CDR2 is FNYEAQ in the germline V gene. V shed 4 bases and J shed 7 bases, with 14 bases lying between them. The CDR3 covers 13 residues. DNA of the CDR3: TGTGCCAGCAGCTCCCTCCTAGCGCGGGAGCAGTACTTC. It encodes CASSSLLAREQYF.

V is TRBV27 and J is TRBJ2-1; TRBD2 agrees at 7 bases. V dropped 3 bases and J dropped 2; count of bases not matched to a gene: 4. This CDR3 comprises 15 residues. The germline V gene has CDR1 MNHEY and CDR2 SMNVEV (reference sequence). The CDR3 DNA reads as TGTGCCAGCAGTTTGGGGGAGGGAGCCTACAATGAGCAGTTCTTC. Its translation is CASSLGEGAYNEQFF.

The chain combines TRBV27 with TRBJ1-5; 9 bases align to TRBD1. This CDR3 is built from 16 residues. Trimming cost V 3 bases and J 5 bases; bases outside gene matches: 8. Germline V gene sequence: CDR1 MNHEY, CDR2 SMNVEV (reference sequence). CDR3 bases: TGTGCCAGCAGTTTCCTCCGGGACAGGGCTGATCAGCCCCAGCATTTT. It specifies CASSFLRDRADQPQHF.

This chain uses TRBV5-4 with TRBJ2-5; weak D call: TRBD2 (5 bases). V was shortened by 0 bases and J by 3 bases, with 6 bases between the two germline ends. The CDR3 extends over 13 amino acids. From germline, CDR1 is SGHNT and CDR2 YYREEE (reference sequence). Written as DNA, the CDR3 is TGTGCCAGCAGCTTGGCAGCGGAAGAGACCCAGTACTTC. This translates into CASSLAAEETQYF.

The CDR3 nucleotides are TGTGCCAGCACTTTCCGGGTCCCGAACACCGGGGAGCTGTTTTTT. This codes for CASTFRVPNTGELFF. The V and J genes are TRBV27 and TRBJ2-2; no firm D call. Trimming removed 7 bases from V and 0 bases from J, with 12 bases in between. The CDR3 loop spans 15 amino acids. Germline values: CDR1 MNHEY, CDR2 SMNVEV (reference sequence).

The chain links TRBV28 to TRBJ2-5; the match to TRBD2 covers 9 bases. The CDR3 consists of 16 residues. J was trimmed by 1 base and V by 5 bases; bases with no gene match: 8. Germline CDR1 and CDR2: MDHEN and SYDVKM. CDR3 DNA sequence: TGTGCCAGCAGTCCCCTGAGGCGGGAGGGCCAAGAGACCCAGTACTTC. Amino acids: CASSPLRREGQETQYF.

The chain joins TRBV5-1 to TRBJ2-7, with 9 bases lining up with TRBD1. Germline V gene sequence: CDR1 SGHRS, CDR2 YFSETQ. This CDR3 is built from 15 residues. Trimming cost V 4 bases and J 5 bases; bases outside gene matches: 10. Here the CDR3 reads CASSPGGQGFDEQYF. The CDR3 DNA reads TGCGCCAGCAGCCCAGGGGGACAGGGCTTCGACGAGCAGTACTTC.

The V gene is TRBV7-8, the J gene TRBJ1-4; unclear D gene. This CDR3 is 12 amino acids long. CDR1 SGHVS and CDR2 FQNEAQ come from the germline V gene. V lost 5 bases, J lost 5 bases, and 6 bases lay in between. CDR3 in amino acids: CASSPLNEKLFF. CDR3 nucleotide sequence: TGTGCCAGCAGCCCACTAAATGAAAAACTGTTTTTT.

The rearrangement joins TRBV6-5 to TRBJ1-2; TRBD1 matches at 7 bases. This CDR3 is built from 15 residues. Germline values: CDR1 MNHEY, CDR2 SVGAGI. J gave up 8 bases and V 6 bases, and 15 bases lay outside the gene matches. The CDR3 reads CASSLFLQGTVGYTF. CDR3 coding DNA: TGTGCCAGCAGCCTATTTCTACAAGGGACAGTAGGCTACACCTTC.

This sequence joins TRBV5-6 and TRBJ2-3; 9 bases line up with TRBD1. The V and J ends lost 3 bases and 2 bases, in that order; junction bases with no gene match: 4. The CDR3 runs to 15 residues. CDR1 is SGHDT, CDR2 YYEEEE, per germline. The CDR3 here is CASSWDRDNTDTQYF. Written as DNA, the CDR3 is TGTGCCAGCAGCTGGGACAGGGACAACACAGATACGCAGTATTTT.

The chain's CDR3 is CASRGQGANTEAFF. The CDR3 DNA reads as TGTGCCAGCAGAGGACAGGGAGCGAACACTGAAGCTTTCTTT. The chain has TRBV25-1 and TRBJ1-1; 8 bases are shared with TRBD1. Trimming took 6 bases from V and 1 from J; bases not matched to a gene: 4. The CDR3 is made up of 14 amino acids. Germline V gene lookup returns CDR1 MGHDK and CDR2 SYGVNS.

This clone was recorded many times. The rearrangement uses TRBV7-9 and TRBJ2-7; no definite D call. The CDR3 length is 13 residues. Looked up from germline, CDR1 is SEHNR and CDR2 is FQNEAQ (reference sequence). V lost 5 bases and J 4 bases, leaving 12 bases between the germline ends. CDR3 nucleotide sequence: TGTGCCAGCAGCCCCCAGGCGAGTTACGAGCAGTACTTC. Translation gives CASSPQASYEQYF.

The rearrangement uses TRBV11-2 and TRBJ2-2; 8 bases fit TRBD2. V was clipped by 5 bases and J by 4 bases; unmatched bases: 12. The CDR3 extends over 17 amino acids. Germline V lookup: CDR1 SGHAT, CDR2 FQNNGV. CDR3 bases: TGTGCCAGCAGCGCGGGGTGGGCGGGAGGTCTCACCGGGGAGCTGTTTTTT. Protein sequence: CASSAGWAGGLTGELFF. Using reference TRBV11-2 and TRBJ2-2 for the parts outside the CDR3, the full variable domain is EAGVAQSPRYKIIEKRQSVAFWCNPISGHATLYWYQQILGQGPKLLIQFQNNGVVDDSQLPKDRFSAERLKGVDSTLKIQPAKLEDSAVYLCASSAGWAGGLTGELFFGEGSRLTVL.

This clone has only one observation. The chain recombines TRBV28 with TRBJ1-5; 7 bases are shared with TRBD1. The germline V gene encodes CDR1 MDHEN and CDR2 SYDVKM. V dropped 5 bases and J dropped 5; count of bases not matched to a gene: 9. This CDR3 is built from 15 residues. For the CDR3, the DNA is TGTGCCAGCAGTGTGACAGGGTGGAGGGATCAGCCCCAGCATTTT. Its translation is CASSVTGWRDQPQHF.

V gene TRBV4-1 combines with J gene TRBJ2-2; 8 bases align to TRBD1. V gave up 1 base and J gave up 2 bases; unmatched junction bases: 3. This CDR3 is 16 amino acids long. The V gene's germline CDR1 is MGHRA and CDR2 YSYEKL. The CDR3 is CASSQGGTGNTGELFF. In nucleotides, the CDR3 is TGCGCCAGCAGCCAAGGAGGGACAGGAAACACCGGGGAGCTGTTTTTT.

This clone was seen once. The chain couples TRBV7-3 to TRBJ1-1; D is uncertain. This CDR3 is built from 13 residues. V dropped 4 bases and J dropped 2 bases, with 8 bases sitting between them. Germline-derived CDR1 and CDR2 are SGHTA and FQGTGA. The CDR3 region has the DNA TGTGCCAGCAGCTCTGAGTACAACACTGAAGCTTTCTTT. Translating it yields CASSSEYNTEAFF.

This rearrangement joins TRBV28 to TRBJ1-1; perhaps TRBD1 as D (6 bases). Germline-derived CDR1 and CDR2 are MDHEN and SYDVKM. V shed 6 bases and J shed 4 bases, with 15 bases lying between them. There are 14 residues in the CDR3. In DNA, the CDR3 is TGTGCCAGCAGCCCCTCAGGGGCTACCACTGAAGCTTTCTTT. This codes for CASSPSGATTEAFF.

The chain recombines TRBV5-4 with TRBJ1-2, with D unclear. The CDR3 runs to 12 residues. Germline values: CDR1 SGHNT, CDR2 YYREEE (reference sequence). The V end lost 1 base, the J end lost 8 bases, and 9 bases lay between the germline ends. CDR3 sequence: CASSLTAIGYTF. The CDR3 nucleotides read TGTGCCAGCAGCTTGACCGCTATCGGCTACACCTTC.

The V call is TRBV10-3, the J call TRBJ1-4; D may be TRBD1 (6 bases). CDR1 is ENHRY and CDR2 is SYGVKD in the germline V gene. CDR3 length equals 15 residues. The germline V and J ends were trimmed by 4 bases and 8 bases, with 17 bases remaining between them. The chain's CDR3 is CAISGTGHTLEKLFF. The CDR3, as DNA: TGTGCCATCAGTGGCACGGGACACACATTGGAAAAACTGTTTTTT.